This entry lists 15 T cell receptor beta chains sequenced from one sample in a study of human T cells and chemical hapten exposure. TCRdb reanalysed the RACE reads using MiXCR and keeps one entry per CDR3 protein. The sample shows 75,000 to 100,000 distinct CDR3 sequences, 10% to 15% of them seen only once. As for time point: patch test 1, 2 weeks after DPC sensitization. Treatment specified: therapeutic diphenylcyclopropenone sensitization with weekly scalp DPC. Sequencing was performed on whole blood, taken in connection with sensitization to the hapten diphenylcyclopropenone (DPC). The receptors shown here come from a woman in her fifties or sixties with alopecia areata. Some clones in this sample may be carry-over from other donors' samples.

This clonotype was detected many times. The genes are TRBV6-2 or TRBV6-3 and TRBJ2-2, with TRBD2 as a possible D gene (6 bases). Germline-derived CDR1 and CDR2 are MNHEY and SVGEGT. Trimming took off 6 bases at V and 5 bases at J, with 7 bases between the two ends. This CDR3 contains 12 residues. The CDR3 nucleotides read TGTGCCAGCAGGGGACTGACCGGGGAGCTGTTTTTT. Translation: CASRGLTGELFF.

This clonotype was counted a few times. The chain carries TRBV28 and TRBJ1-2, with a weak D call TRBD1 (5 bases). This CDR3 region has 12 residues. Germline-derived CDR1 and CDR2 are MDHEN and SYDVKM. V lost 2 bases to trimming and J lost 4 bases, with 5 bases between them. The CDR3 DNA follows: TGTGCCAGCAGTTTAACAGGCTATGGCTACACCTTC. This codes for CASSLTGYGYTF.

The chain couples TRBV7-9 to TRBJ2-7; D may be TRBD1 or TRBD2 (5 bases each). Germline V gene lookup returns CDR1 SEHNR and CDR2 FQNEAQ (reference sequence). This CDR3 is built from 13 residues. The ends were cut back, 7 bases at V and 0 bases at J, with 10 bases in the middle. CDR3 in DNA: TGTGCCAGCACCCGGGGCAGCTCCTACGAGCAGTACTTC. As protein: CASTRGSSYEQYF. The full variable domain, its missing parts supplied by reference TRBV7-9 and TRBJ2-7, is DTGVSQNPRHKITKRGQNVTFRCDPISEHNRLYWYRQTLGQGPEFLTYFQNEAQLEKSRLLSDRFSAERPKGSFSTLEIQRTEQGDSAMYLCASTRGSSYEQYFGPGTRLTVT.

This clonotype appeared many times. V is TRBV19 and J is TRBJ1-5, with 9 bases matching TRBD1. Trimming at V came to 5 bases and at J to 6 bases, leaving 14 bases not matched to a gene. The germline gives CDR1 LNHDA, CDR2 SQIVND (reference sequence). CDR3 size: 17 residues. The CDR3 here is CASSSYRGRVRIQPQHF. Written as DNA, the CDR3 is TGTGCCAGTAGTTCCTACAGGGGGCGGGTAAGAATTCAGCCCCAGCATTTT.

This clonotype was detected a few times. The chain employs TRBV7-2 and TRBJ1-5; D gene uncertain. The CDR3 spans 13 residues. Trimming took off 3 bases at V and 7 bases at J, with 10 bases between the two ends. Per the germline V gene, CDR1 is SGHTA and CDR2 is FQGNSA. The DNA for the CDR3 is TGTGCCAGCAGCTTTGGGGTTCGCCAGCCCCAGCATTTT. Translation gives CASSFGVRQPQHF.

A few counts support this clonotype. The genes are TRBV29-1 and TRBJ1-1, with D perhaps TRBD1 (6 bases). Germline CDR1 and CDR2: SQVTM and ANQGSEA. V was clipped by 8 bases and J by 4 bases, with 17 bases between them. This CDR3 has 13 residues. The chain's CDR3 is CSIVDTGTTEAFF. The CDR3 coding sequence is TGCAGCATAGTTGATACAGGGACCACTGAAGCTTTCTTT.

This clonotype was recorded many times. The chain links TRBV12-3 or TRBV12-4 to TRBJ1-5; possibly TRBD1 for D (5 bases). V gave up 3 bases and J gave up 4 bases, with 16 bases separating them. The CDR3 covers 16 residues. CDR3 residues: CASSFGGGRSNQPQHF. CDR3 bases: TGTGCCAGCAGTTTTGGGGGTGGGAGGTCTAATCAGCCCCAGCATTTT.

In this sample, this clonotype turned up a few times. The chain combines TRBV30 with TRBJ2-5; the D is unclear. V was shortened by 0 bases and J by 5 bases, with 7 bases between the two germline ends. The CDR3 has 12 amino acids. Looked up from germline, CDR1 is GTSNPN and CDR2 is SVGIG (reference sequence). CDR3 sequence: CAWSVISETQYF. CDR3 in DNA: TGTGCCTGGAGTGTAATTTCGGAGACCCAGTACTTC.

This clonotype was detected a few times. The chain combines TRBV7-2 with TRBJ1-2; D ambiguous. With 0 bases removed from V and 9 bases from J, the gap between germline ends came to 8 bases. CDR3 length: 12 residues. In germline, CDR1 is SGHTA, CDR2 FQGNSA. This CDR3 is CASSLAQARYTF. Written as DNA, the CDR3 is TGTGCCAGCAGCTTAGCGCAGGCCCGCTACACCTTC.

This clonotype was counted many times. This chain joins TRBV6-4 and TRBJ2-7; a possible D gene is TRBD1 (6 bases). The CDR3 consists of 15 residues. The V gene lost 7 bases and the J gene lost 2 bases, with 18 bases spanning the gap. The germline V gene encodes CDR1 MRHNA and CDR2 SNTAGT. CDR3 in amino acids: CASTRGGRGTYEQYF. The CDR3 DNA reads TGTGCCAGCACCCGAGGCGGCAGGGGAACCTACGAGCAGTACTTC.

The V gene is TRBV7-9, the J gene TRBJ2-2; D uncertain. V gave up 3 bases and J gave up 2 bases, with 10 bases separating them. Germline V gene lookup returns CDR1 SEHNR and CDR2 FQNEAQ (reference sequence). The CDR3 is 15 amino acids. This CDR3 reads CASSFVSVNTGELFF. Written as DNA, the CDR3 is TGTGCCAGCAGCTTTGTGTCGGTAAACACCGGGGAGCTGTTTTTT.

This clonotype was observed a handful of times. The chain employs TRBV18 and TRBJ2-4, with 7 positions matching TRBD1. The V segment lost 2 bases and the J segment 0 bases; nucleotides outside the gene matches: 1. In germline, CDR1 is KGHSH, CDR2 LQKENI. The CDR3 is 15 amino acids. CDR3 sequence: CASSPGTVAKNIQYF. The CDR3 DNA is TGTGCCAGCTCACCAGGGACAGTAGCCAAAAACATTCAGTACTTC.

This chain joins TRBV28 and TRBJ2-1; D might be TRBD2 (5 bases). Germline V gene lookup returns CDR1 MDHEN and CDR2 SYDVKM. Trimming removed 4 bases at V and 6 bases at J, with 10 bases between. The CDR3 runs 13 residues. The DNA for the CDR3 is TGTGCCAGCAGTTCCCTCAGCGGCAATGAGCAGTTCTTC. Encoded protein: CASSSLSGNEQFF.

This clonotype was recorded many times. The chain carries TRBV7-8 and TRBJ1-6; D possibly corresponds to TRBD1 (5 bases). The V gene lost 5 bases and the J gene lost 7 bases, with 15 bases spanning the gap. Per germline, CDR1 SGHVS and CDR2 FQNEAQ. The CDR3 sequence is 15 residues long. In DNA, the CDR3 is TGTGCCAGCAGCCCCGGAGGGGCAAGGAATTCACCCCTCCACTTT. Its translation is CASSPGGARNSPLHF.

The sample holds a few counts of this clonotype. In DNA, the CDR3 is TGTGCCAGCAGCTCAGGACAGGGAAATTCACCCCTCCACTTT. Its translation is CASSSGQGNSPLHF. The chain combines TRBV11-2 with TRBJ1-6, with 8 bases aligning to TRBD1. CDR1 is SGHAT and CDR2 is FQNNGV in the germline V gene. Trimming took 4 bases from V and 7 from J; bases not matched to a gene: 3. The CDR3 runs to 14 residues.